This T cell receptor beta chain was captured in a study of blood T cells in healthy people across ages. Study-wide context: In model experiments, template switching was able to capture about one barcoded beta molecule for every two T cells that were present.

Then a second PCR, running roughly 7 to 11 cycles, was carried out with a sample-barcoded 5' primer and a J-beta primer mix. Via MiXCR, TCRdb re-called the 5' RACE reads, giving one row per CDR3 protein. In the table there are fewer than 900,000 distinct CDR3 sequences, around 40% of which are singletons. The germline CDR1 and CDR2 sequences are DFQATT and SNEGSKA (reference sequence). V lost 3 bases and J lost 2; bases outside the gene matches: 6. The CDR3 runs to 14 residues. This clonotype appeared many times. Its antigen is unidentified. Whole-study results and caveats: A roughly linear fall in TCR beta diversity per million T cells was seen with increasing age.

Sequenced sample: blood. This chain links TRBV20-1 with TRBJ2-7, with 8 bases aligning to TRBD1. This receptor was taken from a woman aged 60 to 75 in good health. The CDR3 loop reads CSARLDREAYEQYF. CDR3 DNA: TGCAGTGCTAGGTTGGACAGGGAAGCCTACGAGCAGTACTTC.